This note documents a single T cell receptor beta chain sequence. Its specificity is not known. The data belong to a study of OX40 agonist ivuxolimab in advanced cancers. Background on the study: Anti-PD-1, anti-PD-L1 or anti-CTLA-4 therapy given earlier was allowed, and around 40% had some. Among those treated, three patients had partial responses, one with hepatocellular carcinoma and two with cutaneous melanoma. Study results and caveats: Part of the nonresponder group also had normalized T-cell clonal expansion that was low.

The data were produced by immunoSEQ multiplex PCR, yet TCRdb's version contains in-frame clones alone and is incomplete. The table has about 26,000 clones, around 85% seen once. From germline, CDR1 is MDHEN and CDR2 SYDVKM. This CDR3 comprises 15 residues. V was clipped by 1 base and J by 0 bases, with 7 bases between them. Autoimmune disease history or systemic immunosuppression was exclusionary. Sequences were derived from CD4+ or CD8+ T cells sorted from blood, sampled in a trial of the OX40 agonist ivuxolimab. The gene calls are TRBV28 and TRBJ1-5, with unresolved D. This sequence was found in an adult with an advanced solid tumor such as melanoma, head and neck, liver or kidney cancer. CDR3 coding DNA: TGTGCCAGCAGTTTATACAGAAATAGCAATCAGCCCCAGCATTTT. The encoded protein is CASSLYRNSNQPQHF. The entire variable domain, with the rest obtained from reference TRBV28 and TRBJ1-5, is as follows: DVKVTQSSRYLVKRTGEKVFLECVQDMDHENMFWYRQDPGLGLRLIYFSYDVKMKEKGDIPEGYSVSREKKERFSLILESASTNQTSMYLCASSLYRNSNQPQHFGDGTRLSIL.